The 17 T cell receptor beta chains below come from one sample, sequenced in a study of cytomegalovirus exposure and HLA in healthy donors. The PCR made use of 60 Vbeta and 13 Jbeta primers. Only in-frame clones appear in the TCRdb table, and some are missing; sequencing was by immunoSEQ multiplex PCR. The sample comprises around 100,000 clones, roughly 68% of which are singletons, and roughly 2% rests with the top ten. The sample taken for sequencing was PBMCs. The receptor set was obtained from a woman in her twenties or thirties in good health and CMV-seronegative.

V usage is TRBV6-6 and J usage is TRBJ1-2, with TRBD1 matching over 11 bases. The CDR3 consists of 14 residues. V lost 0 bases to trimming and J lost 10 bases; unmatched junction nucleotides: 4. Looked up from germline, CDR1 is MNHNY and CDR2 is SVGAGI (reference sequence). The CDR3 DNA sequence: TGTGCCAGCAGTTACTCGGACAGGGGGCGAGTCTACACCTTC. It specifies CASSYSDRGRVYTF.

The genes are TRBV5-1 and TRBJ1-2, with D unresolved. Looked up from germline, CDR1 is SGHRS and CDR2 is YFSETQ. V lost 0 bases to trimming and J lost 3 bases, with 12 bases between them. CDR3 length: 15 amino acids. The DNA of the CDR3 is TGCGCCAGCAGCTTGGGGTCAGGTAAAGACTATGGCTACACCTTC. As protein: CASSLGSGKDYGYTF.

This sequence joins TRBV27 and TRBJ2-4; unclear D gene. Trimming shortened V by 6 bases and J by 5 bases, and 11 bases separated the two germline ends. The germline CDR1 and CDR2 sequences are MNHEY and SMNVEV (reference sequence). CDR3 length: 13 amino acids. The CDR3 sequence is CASSYGTENIQYF. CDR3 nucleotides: TGTGCCAGCAGCTACGGCACAGAAAACATTCAGTACTTC.

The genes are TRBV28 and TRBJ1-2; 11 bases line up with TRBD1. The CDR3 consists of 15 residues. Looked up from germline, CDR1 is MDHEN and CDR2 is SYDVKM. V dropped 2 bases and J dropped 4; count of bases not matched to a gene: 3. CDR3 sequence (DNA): TGTGCCAGCAGTTTAGGGGACAGGGGGACCTATGGCTACACCTTC. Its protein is CASSLGDRGTYGYTF.

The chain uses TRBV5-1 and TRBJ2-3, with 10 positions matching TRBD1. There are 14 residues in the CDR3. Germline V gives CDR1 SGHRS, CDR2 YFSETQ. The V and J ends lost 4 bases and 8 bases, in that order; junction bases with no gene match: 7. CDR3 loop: CASSVGQGRGTQYF. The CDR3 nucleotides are TGCGCCAGCAGCGTGGGACAGGGGAGAGGTACGCAGTATTTT.

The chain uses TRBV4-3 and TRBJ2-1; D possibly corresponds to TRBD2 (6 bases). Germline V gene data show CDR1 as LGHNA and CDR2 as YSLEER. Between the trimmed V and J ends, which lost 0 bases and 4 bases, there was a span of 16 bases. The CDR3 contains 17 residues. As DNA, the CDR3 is TGCGCCAGCAGCCAAGATCAAGGGGCTAGCGCATACAATGAGCAGTTCTTC. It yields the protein CASSQDQGASAYNEQFF.

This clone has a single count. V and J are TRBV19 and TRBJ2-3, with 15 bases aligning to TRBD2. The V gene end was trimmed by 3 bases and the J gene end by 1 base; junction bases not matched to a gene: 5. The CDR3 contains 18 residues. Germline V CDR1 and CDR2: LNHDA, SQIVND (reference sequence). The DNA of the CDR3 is TGTGCCAGTAGTATCTCGGGACTAGCGGGAGGAGGCACAGATACGCAGTATTTT. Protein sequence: CASSISGLAGGGTDTQYF.

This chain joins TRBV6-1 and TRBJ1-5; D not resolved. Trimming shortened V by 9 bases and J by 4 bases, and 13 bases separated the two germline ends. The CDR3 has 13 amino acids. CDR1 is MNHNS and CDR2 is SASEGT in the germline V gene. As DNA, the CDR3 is TGTGCCAGTTCAGAGCGGGAAAATCAGCCCCAGCATTTT. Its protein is CASSERENQPQHF.

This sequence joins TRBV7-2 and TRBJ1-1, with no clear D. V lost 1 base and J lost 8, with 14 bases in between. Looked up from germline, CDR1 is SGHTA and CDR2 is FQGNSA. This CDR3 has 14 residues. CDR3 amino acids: CASSLVRPFSEAFF. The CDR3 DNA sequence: TGTGCCAGCAGCTTAGTCCGTCCGTTTTCGGAAGCTTTCTTT.

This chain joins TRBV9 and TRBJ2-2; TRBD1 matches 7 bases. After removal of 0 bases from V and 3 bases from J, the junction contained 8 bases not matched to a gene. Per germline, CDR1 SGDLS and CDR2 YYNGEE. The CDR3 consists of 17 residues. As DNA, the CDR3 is TGTGCCAGCAGCGTAGATGAGGGGGCCATATACACCGGGGAGCTGTTTTTT. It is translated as CASSVDEGAIYTGELFF. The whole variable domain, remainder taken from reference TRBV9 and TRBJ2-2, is DSGVTQTPKHLITATGQRVTLRCSPRSGDLSVYWYQQSLDQGLQFLIQYYNGEERAKGNILERFSAQQFPDLHSELNLSSLELGDSALYFCASSVDEGAIYTGELFFGEGSRLTVL.

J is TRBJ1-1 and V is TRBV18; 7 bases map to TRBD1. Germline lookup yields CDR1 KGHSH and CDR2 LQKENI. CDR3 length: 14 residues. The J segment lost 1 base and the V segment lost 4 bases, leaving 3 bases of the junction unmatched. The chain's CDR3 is CASSLGQSNTEAFF. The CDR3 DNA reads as TGTGCCAGCTCACTGGGACAGTCGAACACTGAAGCTTTCTTT.

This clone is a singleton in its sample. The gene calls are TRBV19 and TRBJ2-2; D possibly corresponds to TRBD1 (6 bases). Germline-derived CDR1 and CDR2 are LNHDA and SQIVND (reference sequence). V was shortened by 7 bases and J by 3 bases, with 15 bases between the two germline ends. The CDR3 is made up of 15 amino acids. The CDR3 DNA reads TGTGCCAGTATGGGGGCTCCTGGGGACACCGGGGAGCTGTTTTTT. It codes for CASMGAPGDTGELFF.

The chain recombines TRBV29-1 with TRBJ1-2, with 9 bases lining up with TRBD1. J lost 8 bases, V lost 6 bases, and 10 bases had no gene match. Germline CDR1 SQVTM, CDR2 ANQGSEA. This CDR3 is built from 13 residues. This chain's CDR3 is CSVSHRGRRGYTF. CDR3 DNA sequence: TGCAGCGTGTCGCACAGGGGGCGGAGAGGCTACACCTTC. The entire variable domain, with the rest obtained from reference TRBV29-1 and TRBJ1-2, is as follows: SAVISQKPSRDICQRGTSLTIQCQVDSQVTMMFWYRQQPGQSLTLIATANQGSEATYESGFVIDKFPISRPNLTFSTLTVSNMSPEDSSIYLCSVSHRGRRGYTFGSGTRLTVV.

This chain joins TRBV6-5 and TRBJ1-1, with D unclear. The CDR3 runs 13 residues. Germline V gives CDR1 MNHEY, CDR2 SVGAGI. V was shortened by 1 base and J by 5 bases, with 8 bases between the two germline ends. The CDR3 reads CASSYFERTEAFF. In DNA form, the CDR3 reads TGTGCCAGCAGTTACTTCGAGAGGACTGAAGCTTTCTTT.

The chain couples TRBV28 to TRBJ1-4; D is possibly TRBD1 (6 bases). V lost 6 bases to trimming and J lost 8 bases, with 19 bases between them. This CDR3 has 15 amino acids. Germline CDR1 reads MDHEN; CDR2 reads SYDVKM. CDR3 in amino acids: CASSRRGAPSEKLFF. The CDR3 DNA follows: TGTGCCAGCAGCCGCCGGGGGGCCCCCTCCGAAAAACTGTTTTTT.

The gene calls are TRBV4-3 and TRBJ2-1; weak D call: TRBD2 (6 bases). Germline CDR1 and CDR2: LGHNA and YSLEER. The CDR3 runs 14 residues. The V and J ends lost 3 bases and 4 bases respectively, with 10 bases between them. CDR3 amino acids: CASSHTGLYNEQFF. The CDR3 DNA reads TGCGCCAGCAGCCACACAGGACTATACAATGAGCAGTTCTTC.

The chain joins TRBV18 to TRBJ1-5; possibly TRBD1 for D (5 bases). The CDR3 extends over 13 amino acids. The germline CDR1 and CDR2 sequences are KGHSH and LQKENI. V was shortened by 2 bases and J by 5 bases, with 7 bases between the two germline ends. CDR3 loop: CASSPATDQPQHF. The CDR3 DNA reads TGTGCCAGCTCACCAGCGACAGATCAGCCCCAGCATTTT.